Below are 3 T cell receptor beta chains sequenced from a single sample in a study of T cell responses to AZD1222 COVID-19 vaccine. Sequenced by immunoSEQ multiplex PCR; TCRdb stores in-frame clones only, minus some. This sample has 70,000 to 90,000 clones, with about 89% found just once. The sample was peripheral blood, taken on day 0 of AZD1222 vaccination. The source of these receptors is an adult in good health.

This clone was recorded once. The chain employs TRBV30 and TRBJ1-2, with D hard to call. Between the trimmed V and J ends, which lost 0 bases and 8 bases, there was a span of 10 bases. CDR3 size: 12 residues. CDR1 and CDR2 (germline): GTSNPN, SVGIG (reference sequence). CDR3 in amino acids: CAWSVAPLGYTF. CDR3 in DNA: TGTGCCTGGAGTGTAGCACCATTAGGCTACACCTTC.

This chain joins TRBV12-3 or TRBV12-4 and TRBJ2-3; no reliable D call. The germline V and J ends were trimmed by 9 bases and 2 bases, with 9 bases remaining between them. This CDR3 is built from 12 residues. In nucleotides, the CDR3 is TGTGCCAGTGGTGGTCTCACAGATACGCAGTATTTT. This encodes CASGGLTDTQYF.

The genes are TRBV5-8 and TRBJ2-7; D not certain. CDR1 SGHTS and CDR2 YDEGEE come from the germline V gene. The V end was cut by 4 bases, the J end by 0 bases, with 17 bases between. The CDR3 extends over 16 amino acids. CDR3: CASSPPVAAYSYEQYF. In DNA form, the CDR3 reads TGTGCCAGCAGCCCGCCGGTGGCAGCCTACTCCTACGAGCAGTACTTC.